The rows below give T cell receptor beta chains drawn from one sample of a study of CD8 T cells in Susac syndrome. TCRdb itself ran the immunoSEQ multiplex PCR reads through MiXCR, one entry per CDR3 protein. The sample yields over 150,000 distinct CDR3 sequences, roughly 94% seen once. The sample taken for sequencing was CD4+ T cells from PBMCs. The receptors here all came from a human donor with Susac syndrome. Each CDR3 is given with its conserved first and last residue. Fields, in order: V gene, CDR3 length, D gene, J gene, CDR3 DNA, CDR3 protein. A D gene is named only where the DNA matches it firmly.

>TRBV7-2|14|-|TRBJ2-7
TGTGCCAGCAGCTTAGTCGCGGAATCCTACGAGCAGTACTTC
CASSLVAESYEQYF
>TRBV9|17|TRBD2|TRBJ2-3
TGTGCCAGCAGCGTAGCAGGGACTAGCGGGGGACCGGATACGCAGTATTTT
CASSVAGTSGGPDTQYF
>TRBV7-2|17|TRBD1|TRBJ2-2
TGTGCCAGCAGCCCGGTCCCGGGACAGAGCTTTTCCGGGGAGCTGTTTTTT
CASSPVPGQSFSGELFF
>TRBV6-2/TRBV6-3|12|-|TRBJ2-7
TGTGCCATCAGGATCGTTGGATTCGAGCAGTACTTC
CAIRIVGFEQYF
>TRBV4-2|14|TRBD1|TRBJ1-2
TGTGCCAGCAGCCAAAGCGGACAGGGGGATGGCTACACCTTC
CASSQSGQGDGYTF
>TRBV30|13|TRBD1|TRBJ2-7
TGTGCCTGGAGAGAGGGACCAGGGGGAGAGCAGTACTTC
CAWREGPGGEQYF
>TRBV6-2/TRBV6-3|15|TRBD2|TRBJ2-1
TGTGCCAGCACGCGGGGGACTAGCCGTAACAATGAGCAGTTCTTC
CASTRGTSRNNEQFF
>TRBV24-1|13|-|TRBJ2-5
TGTGCCACCAGTGGTCTTACCCAAGAGACCCAGTACTTC
CATSGLTQETQYF
>TRBV6-6|15|TRBD2|TRBJ2-1
TGTGCCAGCAGCCGGGAAGCGGGAGGATACAATGAGCAGTTCTTC
CASSREAGGYNEQFF
>TRBV12-5|15|-|TRBJ2-1
TGTGCTAGTGGTTTTGGCGGCTACTCCTACAATGAGCAGTTCTTC
CASGFGGYSYNEQFF
>TRBV4-3|15|-|TRBJ1-2
TGCGCCAGCAGCCAAGATGGTGGCAGGAGCTATGGCTACACCTTC
CASSQDGGRSYGYTF
>TRBV29-1|13|TRBD1|TRBJ1-5
TGCAGCGGGGACAGGGGGCGCGTTCAGCCCCAGCATTTT
CSGDRGRVQPQHF
>TRBV3-1|17|TRBD2|TRBJ2-3
TGTGCCAGCAGCCTCCGGAGCAGCGGGGGGGCTGCAGATACGCAGTATTTT
CASSLRSSGGAADTQYF
>TRBV19|15|-|TRBJ1-4
TGTGCCAGTAGTACAACCGGGACCGATAATGAAAAACTGTTTTTT
CASSTTGTDNEKLFF
>TRBV7-9|13|-|TRBJ2-4
TGTGCCAGCAGCTTAATACTCGGGGACATTCAGTACTTC
CASSLILGDIQYF
>TRBV19|15|-|TRBJ1-2
TGTGCCAGTAGTATAGATCGAGCAACAGCCTATGGCTACACCTTC
CASSIDRATAYGYTF
>TRBV6-6|15|TRBD2|TRBJ2-1
TGTGCCAGCTCCATAGCGGGAGGGGCGGGCAATGAGCAGTTCTTC
CASSIAGGAGNEQFF
>TRBV7-9|14|-|TRBJ1-2
TGTGCCAGCAGCCCACAGAGAGCCAACTATGGCTACACCTTC
CASSPQRANYGYTF
>TRBV20-1|15|-|TRBJ2-5
TGCAGTGCTAGACCCGGGACCCAAATTCAAGAGACCCAGTACTTC
CSARPGTQIQETQYF
>TRBV3-1|16|TRBD1|TRBJ1-2
TGTGCCAGCAGCCAAGTTCCGACAGGGATTAACTATGGCTACACCTTC
CASSQVPTGINYGYTF
>TRBV4-1|15|TRBD2|TRBJ2-3
TGCGCCAGCAGCCAAGGCGGGAGGTCTATAGATACGCAGTATTTT
CASSQGGRSIDTQYF
>TRBV11-2|15|TRBD2|TRBJ2-2
TGTGCCAGCGCCAGCGGGAGGGAGAACACCGGGGAGCTGTTTTTT
CASASGRENTGELFF
>TRBV12-3/TRBV12-4|12|-|TRBJ2-3
TGTGCCAGCAGTTTCCACACAGATACGCAGTATTTT
CASSFHTDTQYF